The source of this TCR beta chain is a study of blood T cell repertoires in COVID-19. About the research overall: PBMCs, B-cell-depleted T cells, or T cells provided the cDNA or gDNA that made up the material.

Source study methods: Nucleated cell number was recorded as an estimate derived from reference gene primer amplification. Only in-frame clones appear in the TCRdb table, and some are missing; sequencing was by immunoSEQ multiplex PCR. V, J and clone size reflect that table, while D and trimming were determined from the DNA. The table includes tens of thousands of clones, 74% detected once. The CDR3 contains 13 residues. In germline, CDR1 is GTSNPN, CDR2 SVGIG (reference sequence). Trimming took off 1 base at V and 4 bases at J, with 11 bases between the two ends. The sequenced sample was peripheral blood. This chain uses TRBV30 with TRBJ2-7, with D possibly matching TRBD1 (6 bases). This receptor was obtained from a man aged 65 to 85 with COVID-19, enrolled during active disease. The DNA for the CDR3 is TGTGCCTGGAGTGGGGACATTTTATACGAGCAGTACTTC. Translated: CAWSGDILYEQYF.